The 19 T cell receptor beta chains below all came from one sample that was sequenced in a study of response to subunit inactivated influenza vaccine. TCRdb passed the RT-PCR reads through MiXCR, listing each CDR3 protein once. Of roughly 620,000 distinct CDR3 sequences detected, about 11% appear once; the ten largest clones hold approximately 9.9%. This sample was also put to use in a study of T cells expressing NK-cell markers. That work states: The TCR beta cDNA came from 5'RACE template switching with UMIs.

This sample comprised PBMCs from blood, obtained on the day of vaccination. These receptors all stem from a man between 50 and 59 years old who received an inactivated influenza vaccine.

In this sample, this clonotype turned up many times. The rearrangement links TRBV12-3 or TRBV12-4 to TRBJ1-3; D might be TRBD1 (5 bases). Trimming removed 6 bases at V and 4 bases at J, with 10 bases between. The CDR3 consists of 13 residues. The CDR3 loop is CASSQGQGNTIYF. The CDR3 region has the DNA TGTGCCAGCAGCCAAGGACAAGGAAACACCATATATTTT.

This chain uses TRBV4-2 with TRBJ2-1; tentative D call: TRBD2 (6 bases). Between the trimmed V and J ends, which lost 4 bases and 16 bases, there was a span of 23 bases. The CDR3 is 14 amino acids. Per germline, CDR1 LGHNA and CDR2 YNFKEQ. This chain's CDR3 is CASSPQENRDSPFF. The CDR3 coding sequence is TGTGCCAGCAGCCCTCAAGAAAACCGGGACTCCCCTTTCTTC.

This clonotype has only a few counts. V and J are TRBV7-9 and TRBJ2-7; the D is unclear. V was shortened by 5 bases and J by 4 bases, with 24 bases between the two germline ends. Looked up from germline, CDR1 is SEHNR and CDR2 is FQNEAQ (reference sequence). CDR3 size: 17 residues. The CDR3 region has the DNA TGTGCCAGCAGCCCCAGTGGCCTGGGTAAGCTTCGGTACGAGCAGTACTTC. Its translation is CASSPSGLGKLRYEQYF.

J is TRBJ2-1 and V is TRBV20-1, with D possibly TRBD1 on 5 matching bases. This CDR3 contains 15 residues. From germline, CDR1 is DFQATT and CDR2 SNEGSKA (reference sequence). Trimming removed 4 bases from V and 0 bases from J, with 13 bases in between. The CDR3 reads CSATFGADSYNEQFF. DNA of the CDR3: TGCAGTGCTACGTTTGGGGCGGACTCCTACAATGAGCAGTTCTTC.

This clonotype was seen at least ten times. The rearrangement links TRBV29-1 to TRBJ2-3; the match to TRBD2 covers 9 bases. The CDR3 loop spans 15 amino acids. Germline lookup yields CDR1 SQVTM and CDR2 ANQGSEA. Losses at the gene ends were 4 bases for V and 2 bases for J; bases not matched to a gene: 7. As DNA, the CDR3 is TGCAGCGTTGGGAAGGGACTAGCCTCCACAGATACGCAGTATTTT. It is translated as CSVGKGLASTDTQYF.

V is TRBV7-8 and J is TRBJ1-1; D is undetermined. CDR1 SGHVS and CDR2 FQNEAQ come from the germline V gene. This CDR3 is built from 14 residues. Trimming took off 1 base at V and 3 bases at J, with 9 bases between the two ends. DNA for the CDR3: TGTGCCAGCAGCTTAGTCGTGAGGGACACTGAAGCTTTCTTT. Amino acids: CASSLVVRDTEAFF.

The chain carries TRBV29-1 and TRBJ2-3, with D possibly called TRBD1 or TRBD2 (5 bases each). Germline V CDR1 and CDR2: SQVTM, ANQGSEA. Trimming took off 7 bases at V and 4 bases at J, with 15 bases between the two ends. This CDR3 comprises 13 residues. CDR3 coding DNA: TGCAGCGCCAAGAGGGGTGGCGCAGATACGCAGTATTTT. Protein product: CSAKRGGADTQYF.

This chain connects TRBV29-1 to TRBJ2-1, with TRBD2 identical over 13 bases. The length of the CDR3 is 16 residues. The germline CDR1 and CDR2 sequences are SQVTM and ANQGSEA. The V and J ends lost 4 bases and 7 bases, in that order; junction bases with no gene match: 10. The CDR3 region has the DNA TGCAGCGTTGCTCTGGGACTAGCGGGATTCTTTAATGAGCAGTTCTTC. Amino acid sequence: CSVALGLAGFFNEQFF.

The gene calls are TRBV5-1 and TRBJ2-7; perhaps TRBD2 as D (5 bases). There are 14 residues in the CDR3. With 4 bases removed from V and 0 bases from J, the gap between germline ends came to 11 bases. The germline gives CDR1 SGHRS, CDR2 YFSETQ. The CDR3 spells CASSHSGSSYEQYF. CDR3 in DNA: TGCGCCAGCAGCCACAGCGGTAGCTCCTACGAGCAGTACTTC.

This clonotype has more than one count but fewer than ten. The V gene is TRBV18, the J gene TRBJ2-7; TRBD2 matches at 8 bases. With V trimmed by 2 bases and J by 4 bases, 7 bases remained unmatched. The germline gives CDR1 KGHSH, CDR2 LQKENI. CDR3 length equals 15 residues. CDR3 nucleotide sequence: TGTGCCAGCTCACCAGCACTAGCGGCCTATTACGAGCAGTACTTC. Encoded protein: CASSPALAAYYEQYF.

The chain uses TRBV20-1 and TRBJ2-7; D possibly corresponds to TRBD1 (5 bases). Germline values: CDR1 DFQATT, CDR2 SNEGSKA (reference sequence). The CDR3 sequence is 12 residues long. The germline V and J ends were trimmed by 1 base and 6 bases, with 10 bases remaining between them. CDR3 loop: CSARGQWAEQYF. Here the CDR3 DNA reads TGCAGTGCTAGAGGACAGTGGGCCGAGCAGTACTTC.

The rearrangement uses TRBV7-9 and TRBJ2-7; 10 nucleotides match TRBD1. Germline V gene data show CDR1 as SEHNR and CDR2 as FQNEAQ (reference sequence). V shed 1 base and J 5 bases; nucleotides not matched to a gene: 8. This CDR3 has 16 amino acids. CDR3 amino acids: CASSLDPGQGFNEQYF. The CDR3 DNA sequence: TGTGCCAGCAGCTTAGACCCGGGACAGGGGTTCAACGAGCAGTACTTC.

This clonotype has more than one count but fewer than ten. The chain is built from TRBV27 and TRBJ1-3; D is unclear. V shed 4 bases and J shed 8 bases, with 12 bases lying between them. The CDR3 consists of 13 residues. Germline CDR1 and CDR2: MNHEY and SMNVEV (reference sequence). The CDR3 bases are TGTGCCAGCAGTTCGTGGGAGTCGGACACCATATATTTT. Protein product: CASSSWESDTIYF.

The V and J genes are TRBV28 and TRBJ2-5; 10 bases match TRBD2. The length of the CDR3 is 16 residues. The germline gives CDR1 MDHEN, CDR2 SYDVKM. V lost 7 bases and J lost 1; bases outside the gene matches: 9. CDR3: CASTLGSGGTQETQYF. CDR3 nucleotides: TGTGCCAGCACGCTCGGTAGCGGGGGGACCCAAGAGACCCAGTACTTC.

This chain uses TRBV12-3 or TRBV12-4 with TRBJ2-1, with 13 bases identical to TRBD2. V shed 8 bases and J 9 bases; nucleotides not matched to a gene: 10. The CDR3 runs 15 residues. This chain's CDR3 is CASQPGTSGNSEQFF. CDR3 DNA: TGTGCCAGCCAGCCCGGGACTAGCGGGAACTCTGAGCAGTTCTTC.

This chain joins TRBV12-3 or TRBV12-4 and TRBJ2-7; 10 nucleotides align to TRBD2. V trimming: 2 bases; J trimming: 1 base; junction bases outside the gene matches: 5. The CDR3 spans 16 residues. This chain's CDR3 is CASSLFPSGGSYEQYF. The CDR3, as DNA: TGTGCCAGCAGTTTATTCCCTAGCGGGGGTTCCTACGAGCAGTACTTC.

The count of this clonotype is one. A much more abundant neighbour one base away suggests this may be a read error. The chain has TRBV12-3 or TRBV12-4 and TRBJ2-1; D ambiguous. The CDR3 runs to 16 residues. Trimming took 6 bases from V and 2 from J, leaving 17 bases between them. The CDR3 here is CASSQKYNGPYNEQFF. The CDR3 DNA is TGTGCCAGCAGCCAAAAATACAATGGACCCTACAATGAGCAGTTCTTC.

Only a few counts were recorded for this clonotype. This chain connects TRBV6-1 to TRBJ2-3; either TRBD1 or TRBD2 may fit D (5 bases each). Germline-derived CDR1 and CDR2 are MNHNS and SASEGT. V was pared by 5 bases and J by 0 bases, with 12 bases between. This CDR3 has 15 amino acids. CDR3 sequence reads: CASSRDPASTDTQYF. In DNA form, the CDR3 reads TGTGCCAGCAGTAGGGACCCCGCGAGCACAGATACGCAGTATTTT.

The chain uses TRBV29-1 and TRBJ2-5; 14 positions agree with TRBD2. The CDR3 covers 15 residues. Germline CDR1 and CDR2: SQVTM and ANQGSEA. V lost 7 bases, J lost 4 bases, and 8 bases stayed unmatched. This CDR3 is CSARTSGGTRETQYF. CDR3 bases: TGCAGCGCCCGGACTAGCGGGGGGACGAGAGAGACCCAGTACTTC.